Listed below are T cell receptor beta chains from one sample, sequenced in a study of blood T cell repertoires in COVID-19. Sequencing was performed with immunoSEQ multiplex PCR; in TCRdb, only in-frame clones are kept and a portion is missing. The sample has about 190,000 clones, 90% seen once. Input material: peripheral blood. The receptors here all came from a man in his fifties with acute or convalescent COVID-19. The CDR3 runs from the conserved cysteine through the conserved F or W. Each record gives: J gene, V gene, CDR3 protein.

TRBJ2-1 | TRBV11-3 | CASSVYGAYNEQFF
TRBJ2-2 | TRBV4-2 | CASSQDRERELFF
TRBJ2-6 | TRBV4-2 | CASSRDRDGSGANVLTF
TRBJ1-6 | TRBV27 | CASSLSGKENSPLHF
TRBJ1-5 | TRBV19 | CASIGGQGAPTRNQPQHF
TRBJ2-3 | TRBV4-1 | CASSPSGGAFDTQYF
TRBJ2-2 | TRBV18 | CASSAYPSGSLAGELFF
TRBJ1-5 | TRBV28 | CASSFARTGVSNQPQHF
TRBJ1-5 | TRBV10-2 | CASRYRVNQPQHF
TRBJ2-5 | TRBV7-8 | CASIRGNRGQETQYF
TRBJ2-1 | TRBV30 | CAWSPPGQRYNEQFF
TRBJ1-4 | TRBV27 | CASSLSPIRTGGGEKLFF
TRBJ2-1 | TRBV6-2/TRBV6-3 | CASSPSGFDEQFF
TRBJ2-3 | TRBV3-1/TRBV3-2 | CASSQADGADTQYF
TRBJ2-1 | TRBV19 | CASSKGGGVRYNEQFF
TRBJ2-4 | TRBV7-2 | CASSQLAGGRNIQYF
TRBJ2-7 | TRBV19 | CASSPSPDRSSYEQYF
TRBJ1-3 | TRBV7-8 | CASSLGQDNRWGNTIYF
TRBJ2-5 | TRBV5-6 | CASSPGRGGQETQYF
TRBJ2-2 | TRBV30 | CASGQNANTGELFF
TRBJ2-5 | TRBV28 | CASTHDSVQETQYF
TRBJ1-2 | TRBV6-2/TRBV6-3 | CASSLQVGYGYTF
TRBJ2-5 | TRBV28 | CASNSLGIQYF
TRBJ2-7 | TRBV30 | CAWSRGSSYEQYF
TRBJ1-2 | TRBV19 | CASSVGEGWGYTF
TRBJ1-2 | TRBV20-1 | CSASDGASWEGYTF
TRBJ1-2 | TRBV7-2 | CASSLAAGGSVGYTF
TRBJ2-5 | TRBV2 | CASRNQGETQYF
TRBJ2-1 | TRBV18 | CASSPPDYNNEQFF
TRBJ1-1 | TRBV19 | CASSIQAGYTEAFF
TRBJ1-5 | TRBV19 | CASSRGQGGIQPQHF
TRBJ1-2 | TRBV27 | CASSLGDTYGYTF
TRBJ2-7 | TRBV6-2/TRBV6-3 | CASIPGNTYEQYF
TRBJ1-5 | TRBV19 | CASSIGSYSNQPQHF
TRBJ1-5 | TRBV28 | CASSSQGGSNQPQHF
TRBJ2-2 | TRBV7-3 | CASSFTTGGNTGELFF
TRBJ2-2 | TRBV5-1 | CASRPGGTNTGELFF
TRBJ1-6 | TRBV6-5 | CASSYDRGTYNSPLHF
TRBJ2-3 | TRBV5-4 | CASSFRTSGTTDTQYF
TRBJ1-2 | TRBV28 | CASRQLGVRGSNYGYTF
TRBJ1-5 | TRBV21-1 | CASSKSGRLHNQPQHF
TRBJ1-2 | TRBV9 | CASSVSQGYGYTF
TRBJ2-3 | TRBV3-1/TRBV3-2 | CASRPQATDTQYF
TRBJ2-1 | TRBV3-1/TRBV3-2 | CASSSRLAGTRDEQFF
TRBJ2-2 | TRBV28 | CASSSQGYTGELFF
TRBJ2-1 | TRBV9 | CASSETGQLQYEQFF
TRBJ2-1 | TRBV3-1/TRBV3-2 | CASSQAGISYNEQFF
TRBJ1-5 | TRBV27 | CASSPGQGAQPQHF
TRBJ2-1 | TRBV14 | CASQLAGGIEQFF
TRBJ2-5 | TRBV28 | CASSFTSGWYQETQYF
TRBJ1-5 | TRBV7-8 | CASSIHRGGQPQHF
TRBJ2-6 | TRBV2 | CASSEYYGANVLTF
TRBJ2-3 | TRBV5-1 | CASSYGLGTDTQYF
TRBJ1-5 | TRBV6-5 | CASRPQGGNQPQHF
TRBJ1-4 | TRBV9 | CASSVGTGAEKLFF
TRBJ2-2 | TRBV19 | CASSIVAGGPGELFF
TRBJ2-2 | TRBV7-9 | CASSFGQGIAGELFF
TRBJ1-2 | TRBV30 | CAWSVLGGRHGYTF
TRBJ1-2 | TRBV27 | CASSLGRADYGYTF